The 18 T cell receptor beta chains listed next were all sequenced from one sample in a study of cytomegalovirus exposure and HLA in healthy donors. The PCR was carried out with 60 Vbeta primers and 13 Jbeta primers. The data were produced by immunoSEQ multiplex PCR, yet TCRdb's version contains in-frame clones alone and is incomplete. This sample carries more than 70,000 clones, with roughly 1.5% going to the ten biggest clones. What was sequenced was PBMCs. Every receptor here comes from a woman between 55 and 75 years old in good health and CMV-seronegative.

Here the CDR3 DNA reads TGTGCCAGCAGCCAAGGTAGTACGGATCAGCCCCAGCATTTT. It yields the protein CASSQGSTDQPQHF. The chain recombines TRBV14 with TRBJ1-5, with D unclear. The V gene's germline CDR1 is SGHDN and CDR2 FVKESK. The CDR3 has 14 amino acids. V was pared by 1 base and J by 5 bases, with 9 bases between.

The chain is built from TRBV7-2 and TRBJ1-1; 7 nucleotides align to TRBD1. Per germline, CDR1 SGHTA and CDR2 FQGNSA. The CDR3 totals 14 residues. V shed 1 base, J shed 7 bases, and the junction held 6 bases outside the gene matches. The CDR3 loop reads CASSLVGRDSEAFF. Written as DNA, the CDR3 is TGTGCCAGCAGCTTAGTTGGTCGGGACAGTGAAGCTTTCTTT.

V gene TRBV28 combines with J gene TRBJ2-1; 10 nucleotides align to TRBD2. Germline V gene sequence: CDR1 MDHEN, CDR2 SYDVKM. V was clipped by 6 bases and J by 6 bases; unmatched bases: 5. CDR3 length: 14 residues. CDR3 region: CASSLAGVSNEQFF. The CDR3 bases are TGTGCCAGCAGCCTAGCGGGAGTGAGCAATGAGCAGTTCTTC. The full variable domain, completed using reference TRBV28 and TRBJ2-1, is DVKVTQSSRYLVKRTGEKVFLECVQDMDHENMFWYRQDPGLGLRLIYFSYDVKMKEKGDIPEGYSVSREKKERFSLILESASTNQTSMYLCASSLAGVSNEQFFGPGTRLTVL.

V gene TRBV5-8 combines with J gene TRBJ1-5; D call uncertain. Trimming stripped 1 base from V and 6 bases from J, with 2 bases between. Germline V gene data show CDR1 as SGHTS and CDR2 as YDEGEE. The length of the CDR3 is 11 residues. This CDR3 reads CASSLLQPQHF. The CDR3 DNA is TGTGCCAGCAGCTTGCTTCAGCCCCAGCATTTT.

V usage is TRBV9 and J usage is TRBJ2-7; perhaps TRBD1 as D (5 bases). The CDR3 length is 15 residues. V lost 3 bases to trimming and J lost 0 bases, with 13 bases between them. Germline V gene lookup returns CDR1 SGDLS and CDR2 YYNGEE. The CDR3 protein is CASSARQGSSYEQYF. The CDR3 region has the DNA TGTGCCAGCAGCGCACGGCAGGGAAGCTCCTACGAGCAGTACTTC.

The gene calls are TRBV5-1 and TRBJ2-3; 8 bases align to TRBD2. The CDR3 loop spans 13 amino acids. V lost 4 bases and J lost 5; bases outside the gene matches: 3. The germline gives CDR1 SGHRS, CDR2 YFSETQ. CDR3 bases: TGCGCCAGCAGCGGAAGCGGGGGAGATACGCAGTATTTT. Translated: CASSGSGGDTQYF.

The chain couples TRBV7-9 to TRBJ2-1, with 7 bases aligning to TRBD1. The trim removed 5 bases at V and 9 bases at J, leaving 10 bases unmatched. The CDR3 is made up of 14 amino acids. Germline V gives CDR1 SEHNR, CDR2 FQNEAQ (reference sequence). Here the CDR3 reads CASSPRTGGGEQFF. The CDR3 DNA reads as TGTGCCAGCAGCCCCAGGACAGGCGGAGGTGAGCAGTTCTTC.

The chain has TRBV19 and TRBJ2-7; the match to TRBD1 covers 8 bases. Per the germline V gene, CDR1 is LNHDA and CDR2 is SQIVND (reference sequence). This CDR3 is built from 14 residues. V dropped 3 bases and J dropped 6; count of bases not matched to a gene: 7. CDR3 sequence reads: CASSMLQGASEQYF. The CDR3 bases are TGTGCCAGTAGTATGTTGCAGGGGGCGAGCGAGCAGTACTTC.

This CDR3 is CASSPGTGGNTEAFF. CDR3 coding DNA: TGTGCCAGCAGCCCGGGGACAGGCGGAAACACTGAAGCTTTCTTT. The V and J genes are TRBV5-6 and TRBJ1-1, with 8 bases aligning to TRBD1. CDR1 and CDR2 (germline): SGHDT, YYEEEE. V shed 4 bases and J 2 bases; nucleotides not matched to a gene: 7. The CDR3 is 15 amino acids.

This chain's CDR3 is CASSLGNGQGSTDTQYF. CDR3 sequence (DNA): TGTGCCAGCAGCTTAGGGAATGGACAGGGGTCGACAGATACGCAGTATTTT. V is TRBV7-2 and J is TRBJ2-3, with TRBD1 identical over 9 bases. Germline trimming cut 1 base from V and 3 bases from J; bases unmatched to any gene: 8. The CDR3 contains 17 residues. Germline loops: CDR1 SGHTA, CDR2 FQGNSA.

The V and J genes are TRBV28 and TRBJ2-1; TRBD2 aligns across 11 bases. V lost 6 bases and J lost 10; bases outside the gene matches: 11. The CDR3 covers 15 residues. Per germline, CDR1 MDHEN and CDR2 SYDVKM. CDR3 in DNA: TGTGCCAGCAGCGGGGGTTCTAGCGGGAGGCGCGAGCAGTTCTTC. Its protein product is CASSGGSSGRREQFF.

The chain is built from TRBV7-2 and TRBJ2-5, with D uncertain. Trimming pared 1 base from V and 0 bases from J, leaving 6 bases between. The CDR3 is made up of 14 amino acids. Germline lookup yields CDR1 SGHTA and CDR2 FQGNSA. CDR3 in amino acids: CASSLVADQETQYF. Written as DNA, the CDR3 is TGTGCCAGCAGCTTAGTGGCGGACCAAGAGACCCAGTACTTC.

V is TRBV4-1 and J is TRBJ2-7; 12 bases line up with TRBD2. Germline CDR1 and CDR2: MGHRA and YSYEKL. There are 18 residues in the CDR3. V lost 1 base, J lost 5 bases, and 12 bases stayed unmatched. The CDR3 DNA reads TGCGCCAGCAGCCAAGGTTCGACTAGCGGGAGAAGGTCGGACGAGCAGTACTTC. This sequence encodes CASSQGSTSGRRSDEQYF.

This chain joins TRBV28 and TRBJ2-1, with D possibly being TRBD2 (6 bases). Deletions cut 7 bases from V and 3 bases from J, with 10 bases between. This CDR3 comprises 13 residues. Germline V gene lookup returns CDR1 MDHEN and CDR2 SYDVKM. In DNA, the CDR3 is TGTGCCAGCAATATCGGGAGCTACAATGAGCAGTTCTTC. As protein: CASNIGSYNEQFF.

The chain recombines TRBV5-6 with TRBJ2-7; tentatively, D is TRBD1 (6 bases). CDR3 length: 14 amino acids. CDR1 is SGHDT, CDR2 YYEEEE, per germline. Trimming left V 4 bases short and J 1 base short, with 12 bases between. CDR3 sequence (DNA): TGTGCCAGCAGCCCGACAGGAGAGTCCTACGAGCAGTACTTC. Encoded protein: CASSPTGESYEQYF. The full variable domain, rest sourced from reference TRBV5-6 and TRBJ2-7, is DAGVTQSPTHLIKTRGQQVTLRCSPKSGHDTVSWYQQALGQGPQFIFQYYEEEERQRGNFPDRFSGHQFPNYSSELNVNALLLGDSALYLCASSPTGESYEQYFGPGTRLTVT.

This rearrangement joins TRBV10-1 to TRBJ2-1; 9 positions match TRBD2. This CDR3 is 12 amino acids long. Trimming at V came to 5 bases and at J to 7 bases, leaving 0 bases not matched to a gene. The V gene's germline CDR1 is WNHNN and CDR2 SYGVQD (reference sequence). The CDR3 DNA sequence: TGCGCCAGCAGTACTAGCGGGAATGAGCAGTTCTTC. Translating it yields CASSTSGNEQFF.

This chain links TRBV30 with TRBJ1-5; tentatively, D is TRBD1 (5 bases). CDR3 length: 13 residues. The germline V gene encodes CDR1 GTSNPN and CDR2 SVGIG (reference sequence). The V gene lost 1 base and the J gene lost 3 bases, with 7 bases spanning the gap. For the CDR3, the DNA is TGTGCCTGGAGTGGGGGGGACAATCAGCCCCAGCATTTT. Residues: CAWSGGDNQPQHF.

The rearrangement links TRBV4-3 to TRBJ2-1; 8 nucleotides line up with TRBD1. The CDR3 loop spans 16 amino acids. The ends lost 5 bases at V and 2 bases at J; junction bases unmatched: 8. Germline-derived CDR1 and CDR2 are LGHNA and YSLEER. This CDR3 reads CASSSGPGGPYNEQFF. CDR3 DNA: TGCGCCAGCAGCTCAGGCCCAGGGGGCCCCTACAATGAGCAGTTCTTC.